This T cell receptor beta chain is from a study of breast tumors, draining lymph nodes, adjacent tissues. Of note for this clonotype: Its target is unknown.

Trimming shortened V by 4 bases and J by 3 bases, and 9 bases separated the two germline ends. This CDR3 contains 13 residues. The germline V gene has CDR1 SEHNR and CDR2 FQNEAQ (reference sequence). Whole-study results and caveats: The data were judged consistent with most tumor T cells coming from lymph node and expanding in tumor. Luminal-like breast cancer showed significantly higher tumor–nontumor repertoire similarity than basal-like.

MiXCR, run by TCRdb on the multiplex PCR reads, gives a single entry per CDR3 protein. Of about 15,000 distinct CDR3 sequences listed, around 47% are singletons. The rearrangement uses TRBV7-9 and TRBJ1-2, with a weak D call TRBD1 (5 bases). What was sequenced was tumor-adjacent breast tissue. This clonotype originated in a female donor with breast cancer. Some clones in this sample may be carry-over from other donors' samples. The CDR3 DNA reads TGTGCCAGCAGCTCCCAGACAGACTATGGCTACACCTTC. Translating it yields CASSSQTDYGYTF.